This T cell receptor beta chain was profiled in a study of technical replicates of blood from a handful of donors. The germline gives CDR1 SSHAT, CDR2 FNYEAQ (reference sequence). The CDR3 sequence is 14 residues long. The V gene lost 5 bases and the J gene lost 3 bases, with 14 bases spanning the gap. Sequencing used immunoSEQ multiplex PCR; TCRdb keeps in-frame clones, though not all of them. The sample shows 9,500 to 15,000 clones, approximately 90% of them seen only once. The sequenced material came from PBMCs. The chain carries TRBV7-7 and TRBJ2-7; the D gene is possibly TRBD2 (6 bases). The sequence was obtained from a human donor in good health. DNA of the CDR3: TGTGCCAGCAGCCCTCGTGTCGGGGGCTACGAGCAGTACTTC. Translating it yields CASSPRVGGYEQYF.